This T cell receptor (beta chain) was documented in a study of shared clonotypes between healthy human individuals. Study information: The composition of the donors was a couple of women and a few men aged 18 to 49.

The CDR3 has 15 amino acids. Germline trimming cut 6 bases from V and 3 bases from J; bases unmatched to any gene: 3. Germline lookup yields CDR1 ENHRY and CDR2 SYGVKD. General observations from the study: Investigators collected only blood, and repertoires in tissues likely differ.

As regards this clone: Its target is unknown.

An assay was performed, and its level was deep. Ten immunoSEQ deep assay plates were used by the authors to sequence unsorted PBMC DNA. Produced via immunoSEQ multiplex PCR; TCRdb's table is partial and in-frame only. The sample has some 500,000 clones; 70% to 80% are singletons. The source of this sequence is a woman between 40 and 50 years old in good health. Some clones in this sample may be carry-over from other donors' samples. The chain carries TRBV10-3 and TRBJ2-3; 13 bases align to TRBD2. The sequencing input was PBMCs. The CDR3 spells CAISPGLAGTDTQYF. CDR3 DNA sequence: TGTGCCATCAGCCCGGGACTAGCGGGAACAGATACGCAGTATTTT.